A single sample gave rise to the 4 T cell receptor beta chains below, sequenced in a study of CD8 T cells in ankylosing spondylitis (dated by TCRdb to 2015 to 2018). Libraries were prepared through 5' RACE. TCRdb records Illumina HiSeq 2500 as the sequencer. TCRdb ran its own pipeline on the public reads, namely fastp trimming at Q25 and MiXCR clone calling, and kept in-frame beta chains. Merged by CDR3 protein, the rows form single entries marked with the most common genes and DNA. Here the sample has roughly 250,000 distinct CDR3 sequences; over 8.5% occur a single time. Over 6.5% of the sample comes from the top ten. Sequenced: blood, either unsorted or a sorted T cell fraction (not recorded which). These receptor sequences come from a male donor with ankylosing spondylitis or in good health (not recorded which).

This clonotype was picked up many times. This rearrangement joins TRBV5-5 to TRBJ2-3; no clear D gene. The CDR3 spans 14 residues. V dropped 1 base and J dropped 4 bases, with 10 bases sitting between them. Per germline, CDR1 SGHKS and CDR2 YYEKEE (reference sequence). The CDR3 spells CASSLNGRSDTQYF. The CDR3 DNA follows: TGTGCCAGCAGCTTGAACGGCAGGTCAGATACGCAGTATTTT.

This clonotype showed up many times. V gene TRBV20-1 combines with J gene TRBJ2-1, with D perhaps assigned TRBD1 or TRBD2 (5 bases each). Germline CDR1 DFQATT, CDR2 SNEGSKA (reference sequence). This CDR3 has 16 amino acids. V lost 6 bases, J lost 2 bases, and 20 bases lay in between. CDR3 sequence (DNA): TGCAGTGCCGATACTTCTAGGGACCCTACCTACAATGAGCAGTTCTTC. Amino acids: CSADTSRDPTYNEQFF.

This clonotype was counted a few times. The chain combines TRBV7-2 with TRBJ2-7; a weak D match, TRBD1 (6 bases). Germline V gene sequence: CDR1 SGHTA, CDR2 FQGNSA. Trimming cost V 2 bases and J 7 bases, with 12 bases left between them. This CDR3 comprises 13 residues. CDR3 bases: TGTGCCAGCAGCTTACAGGGGTATCGGGAGCAGTACTTC. Encoded protein: CASSLQGYREQYF. The full variable domain, rest sourced from reference TRBV7-2 and TRBJ2-7, is GAGVSQSPSNKVTEKGKDVELRCDPISGHTALYWYRQSLGQGLEFLIYFQGNSAPDKSGLPSDRFSAERTGGSVSTLTIQRTQQEDSAVYLCASSLQGYREQYFGPGTRLTVT.

Many counts were recorded for this clonotype. V and J are TRBV7-2 and TRBJ2-1; the match to TRBD2 covers 15 bases. This CDR3 region has 17 residues. The germline CDR1 and CDR2 sequences are SGHTA and FQGNSA. The junction had 3 bases not matched to a gene; V was cut back by 2 bases and J by 4 bases. Here the CDR3 reads CASSLTGLAGGYNEQFF. The DNA for the CDR3 is TGTGCCAGCAGCTTAACCGGACTAGCGGGGGGGTACAATGAGCAGTTCTTC.